These 7 T cell receptor beta chains came from one sample sequenced in a study of cytomegalovirus exposure and HLA in healthy donors. Primers for the PCR totalled 60 Vbeta and 13 Jbeta. TCRdb keeps only in-frame clones here, not all; method: immunoSEQ multiplex PCR. The sample shows about 140,000 clones, around 80% of them seen only once. Material: PBMCs. The receptors were gathered from a man in his late teens or twenties in good health and CMV-seropositive.

This chain links TRBV19 with TRBJ2-2; 7 bases are shared with TRBD1. CDR1 LNHDA and CDR2 SQIVND come from the germline V gene (reference sequence). V was pared by 5 bases and J by 1 base, with 4 bases of the junction left unmatched. CDR3 length equals 15 residues. CDR3 DNA: TGTGCCAGTAGTGAACGGACAGGGAACACCGGGGAGCTGTTTTTT. Encoded protein: CASSERTGNTGELFF.

V is TRBV11-2 and J is TRBJ1-1; possibly TRBD1 for D (6 bases). This CDR3 comprises 14 residues. Germline lookup yields CDR1 SGHAT and CDR2 FQNNGV. V shed 1 base and J shed 3 bases, with 9 bases lying between them. The CDR3 region has the DNA TGTGCCAGCAGCTTAGTACAGGGAGACACTGAAGCTTTCTTT. Translated, it gives CASSLVQGDTEAFF.

This clone was picked up one time. The rearrangement uses TRBV7-6 and TRBJ2-6, with 9 positions matching TRBD1. The V segment lost 6 bases and the J segment 2 bases; nucleotides outside the gene matches: 11. The CDR3 covers 18 residues. Germline assignment: CDR1 SGHVS and CDR2 FNYEAQ. CDR3 residues: CASSSSGTGSPGANVLTF. The DNA for the CDR3 is TGTGCCAGCAGTTCCTCCGGGACAGGGTCCCCTGGGGCCAACGTCCTGACTTTC.

The CDR3 loop is CASSLLRAGTGKNIQYF. CDR3 coding DNA: TGTGCCAGCAGTTTACTAAGGGCGGGAACAGGCAAAAACATTCAGTACTTC. The chain employs TRBV28 and TRBJ2-4; TRBD2 is a possible D gene (6 bases). Deletions cut 2 bases from V and 3 bases from J, with 17 bases between. CDR3 length: 17 amino acids. Looked up from germline, CDR1 is MDHEN and CDR2 is SYDVKM.

This clone was detected only a few times. This chain connects TRBV28 to TRBJ1-4, with a tentative D call TRBD1 (5 bases). The CDR3 consists of 14 residues. V was shortened by 2 bases and J by 5 bases, with 9 bases between the two germline ends. The germline V gene has CDR1 MDHEN and CDR2 SYDVKM. The CDR3 nucleotides are TGTGCCAGCAGTTTACGACAGTTCAATGAAAAACTGTTTTTT. This encodes CASSLRQFNEKLFF.

Here the CDR3 DNA reads TGTGCCAGCAGCGGACGGGACAGGGATCCTTATAATGAAAAACTGTTTTTT. Translating it yields CASSGRDRDPYNEKLFF. The rearrangement links TRBV7-9 to TRBJ1-4; 9 nucleotides line up with TRBD1. The CDR3 length is 17 residues. The germline gives CDR1 SEHNR, CDR2 FQNEAQ (reference sequence). V lost 5 bases to trimming and J lost 4 bases; unmatched junction nucleotides: 11.

This clone showed up just a few times. Other DNA sequences in the sample encode the same CDR3. J is TRBJ2-7 and V is TRBV27; tentatively, D is TRBD1 (6 bases). Trimming removed 3 bases at V and 3 bases at J, with 12 bases between. CDR3 length equals 14 residues. Germline-derived CDR1 and CDR2 are MNHEY and SMNVEV (reference sequence). The CDR3 sequence: CASSFPGQLYEQYF. Here the CDR3 DNA reads TGTGCCAGCAGTTTCCCCGGACAGCTCTACGAGCAGTACTTC.